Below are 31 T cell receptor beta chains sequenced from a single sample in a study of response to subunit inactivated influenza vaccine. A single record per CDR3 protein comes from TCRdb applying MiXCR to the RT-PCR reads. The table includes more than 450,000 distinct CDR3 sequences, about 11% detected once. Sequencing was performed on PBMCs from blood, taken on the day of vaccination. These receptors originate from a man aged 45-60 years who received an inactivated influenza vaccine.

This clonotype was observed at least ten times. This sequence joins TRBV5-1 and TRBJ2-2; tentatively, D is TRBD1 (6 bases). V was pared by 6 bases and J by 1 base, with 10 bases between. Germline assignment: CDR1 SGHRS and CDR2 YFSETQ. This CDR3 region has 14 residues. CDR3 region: CASTTQGNTGELFF. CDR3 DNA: TGCGCCAGCACCACACAGGGGAACACCGGGGAGCTGTTTTTT.

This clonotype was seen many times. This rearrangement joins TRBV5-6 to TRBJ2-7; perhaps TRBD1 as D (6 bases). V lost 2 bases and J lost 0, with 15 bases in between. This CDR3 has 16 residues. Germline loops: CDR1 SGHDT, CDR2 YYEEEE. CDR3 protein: CASSLQRDTHSYEQYF. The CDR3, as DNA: TGTGCCAGCAGCTTACAACGGGACACCCACTCCTACGAGCAGTACTTC.

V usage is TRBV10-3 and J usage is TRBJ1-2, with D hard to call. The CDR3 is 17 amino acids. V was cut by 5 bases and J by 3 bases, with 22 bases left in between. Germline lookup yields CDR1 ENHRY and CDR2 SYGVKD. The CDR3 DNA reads TGTGCCATCAGTTTTCAGTTGGCATCCTACGATCACTATGGCTACACCTTC. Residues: CAISFQLASYDHYGYTF.

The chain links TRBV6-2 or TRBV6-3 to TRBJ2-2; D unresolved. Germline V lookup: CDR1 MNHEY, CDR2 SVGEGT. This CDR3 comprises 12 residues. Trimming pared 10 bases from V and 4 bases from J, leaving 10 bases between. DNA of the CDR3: TGTGCCACCCGGACCGGCACCGGGGAGCTGTTTTTT. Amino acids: CATRTGTGELFF.

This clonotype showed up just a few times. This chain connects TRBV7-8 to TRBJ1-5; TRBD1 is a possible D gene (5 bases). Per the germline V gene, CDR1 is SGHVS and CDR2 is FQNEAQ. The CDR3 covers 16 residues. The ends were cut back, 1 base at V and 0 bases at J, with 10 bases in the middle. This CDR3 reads CASSLGWGSSNQPQHF. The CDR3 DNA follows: TGTGCCAGCAGCTTAGGGTGGGGGTCTAGCAATCAGCCCCAGCATTTT.

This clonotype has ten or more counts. Here the CDR3 DNA reads TGTGCCAGCAGTGAAGCGGAAACTATTAGTCCCTACGAGCAGTACTTC. Encoded protein: CASSEAETISPYEQYF. The rearrangement links TRBV2 to TRBJ2-7; no clear D gene. The CDR3 covers 16 residues. Germline V gene sequence: CDR1 SNHLY, CDR2 FYNNEI. V was cut by 0 bases and J by 2 bases, with 14 bases left in between.

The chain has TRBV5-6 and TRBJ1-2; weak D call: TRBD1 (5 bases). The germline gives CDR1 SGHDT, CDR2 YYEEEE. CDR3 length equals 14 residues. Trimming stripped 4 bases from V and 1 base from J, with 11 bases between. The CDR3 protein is CASSPGRINYGYTF. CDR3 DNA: TGTGCCAGCAGCCCGGGACGGATTAACTATGGCTACACCTTC. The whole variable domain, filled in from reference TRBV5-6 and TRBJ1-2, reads DAGVTQSPTHLIKTRGQQVTLRCSPKSGHDTVSWYQQALGQGPQFIFQYYEEEERQRGNFPDRFSGHQFPNYSSELNVNALLLGDSALYLCASSPGRINYGYTFGSGTRLTVV.

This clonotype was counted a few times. This CDR3 reads CASRPRGVRGNSRRTGTDTQYF. CDR3 bases: TGTGCCAGCAGGCCGCGGGGGGTTCGGGGTAATTCTAGGCGTACGGGCACAGATACGCAGTATTTT. The chain is built from TRBV6-2 or TRBV6-3 and TRBJ2-3; 8 bases fit TRBD2. The CDR3 contains 22 residues. Germline CDR1 and CDR2: MNHEY and SVGEGT. V shed 6 bases, J shed 1 base, and the junction held 27 bases outside the gene matches.

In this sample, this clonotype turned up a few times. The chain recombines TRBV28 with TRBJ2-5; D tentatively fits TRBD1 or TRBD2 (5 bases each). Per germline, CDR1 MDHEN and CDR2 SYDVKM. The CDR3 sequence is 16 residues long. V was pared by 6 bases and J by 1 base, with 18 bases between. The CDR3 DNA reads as TGTGCCAGCAGAGCCCGGTTCTGGGGGTCCCAAGAGACCCAGTACTTC. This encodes CASRARFWGSQETQYF.

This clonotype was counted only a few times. The CDR3: CSAQSGIGTSSNREQYF. CDR3 nucleotide sequence: TGCAGTGCCCAGAGTGGTATTGGGACTAGCAGTAATCGGGAGCAGTACTTC. V is TRBV20-1 and J is TRBJ2-7; TRBD2 matches 9 bases. The germline V gene encodes CDR1 DFQATT and CDR2 SNEGSKA (reference sequence). V gave up 6 bases and J gave up 7 bases; unmatched junction bases: 22. The CDR3 covers 17 residues.

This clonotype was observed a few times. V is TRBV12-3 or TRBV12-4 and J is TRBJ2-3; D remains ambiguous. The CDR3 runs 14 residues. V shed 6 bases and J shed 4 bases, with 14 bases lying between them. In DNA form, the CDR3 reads TGTGCCAGCAGCCTAACGGTTTCGGCAGATACGCAGTATTTT. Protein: CASSLTVSADTQYF.

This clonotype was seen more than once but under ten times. CDR3 sequence: CSASGTGGEQYF. CDR3 nucleotide sequence: TGCAGTGCTTCCGGGACAGGGGGCGAGCAGTACTTC. The chain combines TRBV20-1 with TRBJ2-7; 11 nucleotides line up with TRBD1. The J segment lost 6 bases and the V segment lost 5 bases, leaving 3 bases of the junction unmatched. Germline CDR1 DFQATT, CDR2 SNEGSKA (reference sequence). The CDR3 has 12 amino acids.

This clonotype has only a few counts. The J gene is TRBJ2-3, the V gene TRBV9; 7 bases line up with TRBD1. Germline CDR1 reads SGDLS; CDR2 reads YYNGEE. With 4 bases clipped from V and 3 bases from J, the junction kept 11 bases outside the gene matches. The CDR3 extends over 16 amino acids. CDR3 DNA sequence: TGTGCCAGCAGCCCAGGACAGGTGTTGGCTACAGATACGCAGTATTTT. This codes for CASSPGQVLATDTQYF.

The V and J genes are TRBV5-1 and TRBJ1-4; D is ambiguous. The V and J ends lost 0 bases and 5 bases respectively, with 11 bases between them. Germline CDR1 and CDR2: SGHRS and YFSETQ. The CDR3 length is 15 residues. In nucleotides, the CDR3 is TGCGCCAGCAGCTTGGCCCTTTCTGGGAATGAAAAACTGTTTTTT. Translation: CASSLALSGNEKLFF.

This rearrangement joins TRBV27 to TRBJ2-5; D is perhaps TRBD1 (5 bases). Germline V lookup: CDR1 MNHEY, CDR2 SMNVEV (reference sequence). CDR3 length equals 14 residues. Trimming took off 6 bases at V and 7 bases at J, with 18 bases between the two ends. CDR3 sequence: CASSQQAFLGTQYF. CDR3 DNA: TGTGCCAGCAGCCAACAGGCCTTTCTAGGGACCCAGTACTTC.

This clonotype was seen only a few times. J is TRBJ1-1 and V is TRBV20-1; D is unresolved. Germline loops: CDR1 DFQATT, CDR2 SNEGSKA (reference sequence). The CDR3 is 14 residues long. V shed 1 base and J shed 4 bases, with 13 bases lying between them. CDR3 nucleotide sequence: TGCAGTGCTAGAGGACCAGCCTTGAGCACTGAAGCTTTCTTT. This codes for CSARGPALSTEAFF.

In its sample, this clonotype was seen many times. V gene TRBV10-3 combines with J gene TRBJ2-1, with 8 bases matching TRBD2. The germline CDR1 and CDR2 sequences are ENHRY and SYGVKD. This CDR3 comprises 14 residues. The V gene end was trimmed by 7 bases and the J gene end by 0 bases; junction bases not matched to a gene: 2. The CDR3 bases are TGTGCCATCAAAAGCGGGGGCTCCTACAATGAGCAGTTCTTC. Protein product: CAIKSGGSYNEQFF.

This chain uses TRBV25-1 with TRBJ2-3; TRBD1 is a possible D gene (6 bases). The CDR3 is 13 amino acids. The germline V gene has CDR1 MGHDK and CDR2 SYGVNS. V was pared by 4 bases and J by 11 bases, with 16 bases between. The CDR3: CASSVSEVRGQYF. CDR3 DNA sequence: TGTGCCAGCAGTGTTAGTGAGGTCAGGGGGCAGTATTTT.

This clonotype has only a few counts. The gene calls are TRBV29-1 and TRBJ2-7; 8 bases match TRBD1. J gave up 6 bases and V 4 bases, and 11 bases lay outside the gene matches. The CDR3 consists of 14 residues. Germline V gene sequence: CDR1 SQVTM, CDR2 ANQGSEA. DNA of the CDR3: TGCAGCGTTGGATTGGGGCAGGGGGCGCGCGAGCAGTACTTC. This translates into CSVGLGQGAREQYF.

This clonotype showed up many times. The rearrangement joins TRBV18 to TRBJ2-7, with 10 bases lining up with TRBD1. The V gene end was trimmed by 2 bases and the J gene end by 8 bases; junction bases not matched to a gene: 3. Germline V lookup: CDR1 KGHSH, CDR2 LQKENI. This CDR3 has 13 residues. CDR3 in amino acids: CASSPKDRGKQYF. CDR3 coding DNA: TGTGCCAGCTCACCAAAGGACAGGGGGAAGCAGTACTTC. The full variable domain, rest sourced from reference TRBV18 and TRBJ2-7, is NAGVMQNPRHLVRRRGQEARLRCSPMKGHSHVYWYRQLPEEGLKFMVYLQKENIIDESGMPKERFSAEFPKEGPSILRIQQVVRGDSAAYFCASSPKDRGKQYFGPGTRLTVT.

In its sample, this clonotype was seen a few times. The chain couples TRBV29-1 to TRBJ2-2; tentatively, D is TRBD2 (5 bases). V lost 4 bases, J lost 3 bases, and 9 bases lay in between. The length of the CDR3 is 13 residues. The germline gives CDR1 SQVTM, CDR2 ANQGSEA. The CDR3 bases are TGCAGCGTTGTTCTGAGGGACACCGGGGAGCTGTTTTTT. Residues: CSVVLRDTGELFF.

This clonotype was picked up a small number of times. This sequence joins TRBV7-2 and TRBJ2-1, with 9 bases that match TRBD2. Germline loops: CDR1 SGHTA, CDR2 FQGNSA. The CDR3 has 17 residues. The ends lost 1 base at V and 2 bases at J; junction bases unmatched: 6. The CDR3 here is CASSLVGGGRAYNEQFF. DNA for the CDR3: TGTGCCAGCAGCTTAGTAGGGGGCGGGAGGGCCTACAATGAGCAGTTCTTC. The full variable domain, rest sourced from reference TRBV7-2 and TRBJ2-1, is GAGVSQSPSNKVTEKGKDVELRCDPISGHTALYWYRQSLGQGLEFLIYFQGNSAPDKSGLPSDRFSAERTGGSVSTLTIQRTQQEDSAVYLCASSLVGGGRAYNEQFFGPGTRLTVL.

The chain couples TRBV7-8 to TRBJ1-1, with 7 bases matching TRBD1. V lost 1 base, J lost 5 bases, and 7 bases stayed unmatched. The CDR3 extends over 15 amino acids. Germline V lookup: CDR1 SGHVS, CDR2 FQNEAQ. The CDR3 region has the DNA TGTGCCAGCAGCTTAGGGGTAGCAGGGGGGACTGAAGCTTTCTTT. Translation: CASSLGVAGGTEAFF.

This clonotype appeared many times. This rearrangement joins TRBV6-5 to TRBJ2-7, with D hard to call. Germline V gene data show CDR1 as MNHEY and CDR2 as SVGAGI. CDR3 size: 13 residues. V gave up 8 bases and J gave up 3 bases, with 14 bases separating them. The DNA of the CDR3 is TGTGCCAGCGGTAACCCAAGCTTCTACGAGCAGTACTTC. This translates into CASGNPSFYEQYF.

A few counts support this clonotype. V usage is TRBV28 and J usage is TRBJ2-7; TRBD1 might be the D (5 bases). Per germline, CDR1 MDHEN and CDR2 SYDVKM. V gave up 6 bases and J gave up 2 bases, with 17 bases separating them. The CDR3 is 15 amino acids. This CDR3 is CASSRRTHPTYEQYF. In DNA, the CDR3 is TGTGCCAGCAGCCGAAGGACACACCCCACCTACGAGCAGTACTTC.

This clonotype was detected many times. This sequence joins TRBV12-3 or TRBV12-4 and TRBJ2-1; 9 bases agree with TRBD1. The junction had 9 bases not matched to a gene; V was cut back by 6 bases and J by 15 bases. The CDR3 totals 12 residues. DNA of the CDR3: TGTGCCAGCAGCGGGACAGGGAATGCGCCGTTCTTC. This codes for CASSGTGNAPFF.

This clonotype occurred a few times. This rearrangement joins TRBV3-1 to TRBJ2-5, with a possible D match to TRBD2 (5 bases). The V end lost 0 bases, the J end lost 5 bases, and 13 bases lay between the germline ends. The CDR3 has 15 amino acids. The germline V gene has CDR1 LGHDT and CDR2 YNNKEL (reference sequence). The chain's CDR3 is CASSQDHVRGETQYF. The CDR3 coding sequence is TGTGCCAGCAGCCAAGATCATGTGAGAGGGGAGACCCAGTACTTC.

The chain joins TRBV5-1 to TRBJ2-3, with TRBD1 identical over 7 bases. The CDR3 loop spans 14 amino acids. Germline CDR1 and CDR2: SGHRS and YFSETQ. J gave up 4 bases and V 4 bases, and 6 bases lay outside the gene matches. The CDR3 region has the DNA TGCGCCAGCAGCCGCAAGACAGGGTCAGATACGCAGTATTTT. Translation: CASSRKTGSDTQYF.

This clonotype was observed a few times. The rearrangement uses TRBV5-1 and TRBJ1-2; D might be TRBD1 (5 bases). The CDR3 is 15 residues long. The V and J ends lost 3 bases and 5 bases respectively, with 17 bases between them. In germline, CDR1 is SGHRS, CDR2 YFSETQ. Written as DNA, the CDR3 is TGCGCCAGCAGCTGGGGACCTGGGACTGGGTATGGCTACACCTTC. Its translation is CASSWGPGTGYGYTF.

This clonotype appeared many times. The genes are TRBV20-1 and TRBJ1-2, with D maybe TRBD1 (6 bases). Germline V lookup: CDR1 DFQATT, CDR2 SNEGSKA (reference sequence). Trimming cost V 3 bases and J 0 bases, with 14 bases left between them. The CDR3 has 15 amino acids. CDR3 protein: CSARNPGVPNYGYTF. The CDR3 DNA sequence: TGCAGTGCTAGGAATCCAGGGGTCCCTAACTATGGCTACACCTTC.

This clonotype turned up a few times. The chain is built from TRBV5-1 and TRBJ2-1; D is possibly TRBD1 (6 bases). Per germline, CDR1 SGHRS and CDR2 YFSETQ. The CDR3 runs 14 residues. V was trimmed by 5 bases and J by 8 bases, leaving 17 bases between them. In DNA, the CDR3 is TGCGCCAGCAGTTCTGGTGTGCAGGGGTATGAGCAGTTCTTC. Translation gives CASSSGVQGYEQFF.